These T cell receptor beta chains were read from a single sample in a study of blood T cell repertoires in COVID-19. TCRdb's copy holds only in-frame clones and misses some; the assay was immunoSEQ multiplex PCR. The repertoire holds some 78,000 clones, with 75% to 90% as singletons. What was sequenced was peripheral blood. The source is a man in his sixties with active or convalescent COVID-19. CDR3s include the opening cysteine and the closing phenylalanine or tryptophan. The D gene is left open where the match is weak. Only part of the rows carry a size: once, few, many, or a class if the clone is expanded.

j_call: TRBJ2-3; clone_size: NA; v_call: TRBV4-3; d_call: NA; cdr3_length: 15; cdr3_aa: CASSRIQGVTDTQYF; cdr3_nt: TGCGCCAGCAGCCGCATACAGGGTGTAACAGATACGCAGTATTTT
j_call: TRBJ1-1; clone_size: once; v_call: TRBV27; d_call: TRBD1; cdr3_length: 15; cdr3_aa: CASSLSIGTGAEAFF; cdr3_nt: TGTGCCAGCAGTTTATCAATCGGGACAGGAGCTGAAGCTTTCTTT
j_call: TRBJ1-2; clone_size: NA; v_call: TRBV11-3; d_call: TRBD1; cdr3_length: 13; cdr3_aa: CASSSGTGGGYTF; cdr3_nt: TGTGCCAGCAGCTCCGGGACAGGTGGGGGCTACACCTTC
j_call: TRBJ2-1; clone_size: NA; v_call: TRBV4-1; d_call: NA; cdr3_length: 17; cdr3_aa: CASSQPLRGGSYNEQFF; cdr3_nt: TGCGCCAGCAGCCAACCCTTGCGGGGAGGTTCCTACAATGAGCAGTTCTTC
j_call: TRBJ2-7; clone_size: NA; v_call: TRBV7-2; d_call: TRBD2; cdr3_length: 15; cdr3_aa: CASSPLKRGPGEQYF; cdr3_nt: TGTGCCAGCAGCCCTCTTAAGCGGGGGCCGGGGGAGCAGTACTTC
j_call: TRBJ1-4; clone_size: NA; v_call: TRBV4-2; d_call: NA; cdr3_length: 12; cdr3_aa: CASSQRTGRVFF; cdr3_nt: TGTGCCAGCAGCCAAAGAACCGGTCGTGTGTTTTTT
j_call: TRBJ2-7; clone_size: once; v_call: TRBV3-1/TRBV3-2; d_call: NA; cdr3_length: 12; cdr3_aa: CASSQETYEQYF; cdr3_nt: TGTGCCAGCAGCCAAGAAACATACGAGCAGTACTTC
j_call: TRBJ1-6; clone_size: NA; v_call: TRBV9; d_call: TRBD1; cdr3_length: 14; cdr3_aa: CASSVGDRGSPLHF; cdr3_nt: TGTGCCAGCAGCGTAGGGGACAGAGGGTCACCCCTCCACTTT
j_call: TRBJ1-5; clone_size: NA; v_call: TRBV19; d_call: TRBD1; cdr3_length: 14; cdr3_aa: CASSRGQGFGPQHF; cdr3_nt: TGTGCCAGTAGTAGGGGACAGGGCTTTGGGCCCCAGCATTTT
j_call: TRBJ2-2; clone_size: NA; v_call: TRBV7-6; d_call: NA; cdr3_length: 18; cdr3_aa: CASSLAQRSGWNTGELFF; cdr3_nt: TGTGCCAGCAGCTTAGCGCAAAGGAGCGGGTGGAACACCGGGGAGCTGTTTTTT
j_call: TRBJ2-7; clone_size: NA; v_call: TRBV6-5; d_call: NA; cdr3_length: 13; cdr3_aa: CASSRRAGSEQYF; cdr3_nt: TGTGCCAGCAGCCGGAGGGCGGGGTCAGAGCAGTACTTC
j_call: TRBJ1-1; clone_size: NA; v_call: TRBV6-6; d_call: NA; cdr3_length: 14; cdr3_aa: CASSYSNGIGEAFF; cdr3_nt: TGTGCCAGCAGTTACTCGAACGGGATTGGTGAAGCTTTCTTT
j_call: TRBJ2-5; clone_size: NA; v_call: TRBV10-3; d_call: TRBD2; cdr3_length: 13; cdr3_aa: CAIRNLAEETQYF; cdr3_nt: TGTGCCATCAGGAACCTAGCGGAAGAGACCCAGTACTTC
j_call: TRBJ2-5; clone_size: once; v_call: TRBV18; d_call: NA; cdr3_length: 15; cdr3_aa: CASSPPGGPQETQYF; cdr3_nt: TGTGCCAGCTCACCCCCCGGGGGGCCCCAAGAGACCCAGTACTTC
j_call: TRBJ1-1; clone_size: NA; v_call: TRBV7-9; d_call: NA; cdr3_length: 11; cdr3_aa: CASSLNRRAFF; cdr3_nt: TGTGCCAGCAGCTTAAACCGGAGAGCTTTCTTT
j_call: TRBJ1-1; clone_size: NA; v_call: TRBV6-2/TRBV6-3; d_call: NA; cdr3_length: 13; cdr3_aa: CASSSRMNTEAFF; cdr3_nt: TGTGCCAGCAGTTCCAGGATGAACACTGAAGCTTTCTTT
j_call: TRBJ1-5; clone_size: few; v_call: TRBV6-6; d_call: TRBD1; cdr3_length: 15; cdr3_aa: CASSDDRGLNQPQHF; cdr3_nt: TGTGCCAGCAGTGACGACAGGGGTCTCAATCAGCCCCAGCATTTT
j_call: TRBJ1-2; clone_size: few; v_call: TRBV11-1; d_call: NA; cdr3_length: 15; cdr3_aa: CASPLGETTNYGYTF; cdr3_nt: TGTGCCAGCCCCTTAGGGGAGACAACTAACTATGGCTACACCTTC
j_call: TRBJ2-7; clone_size: NA; v_call: TRBV29-1; d_call: TRBD1; cdr3_length: 14; cdr3_aa: CSVGHRDRVHEQYF; cdr3_nt: TGCAGCGTCGGCCATCGGGACAGGGTCCACGAGCAGTACTTC
j_call: TRBJ1-3; clone_size: NA; v_call: TRBV5-1; d_call: TRBD1; cdr3_length: 17; cdr3_aa: CASRPGQGPASGNTIYF; cdr3_nt: TGCGCCAGCAGGCCGGGACAGGGCCCCGCCTCTGGAAACACCATATATTTT
j_call: TRBJ1-1; clone_size: few; v_call: TRBV21-1; d_call: NA; cdr3_length: 15; cdr3_aa: CASSKNSGLDTEAFF; cdr3_nt: TGTGCCAGCAGCAAAAATTCGGGATTGGACACTGAAGCTTTCTTT
j_call: TRBJ2-1; clone_size: NA; v_call: TRBV5-6; d_call: NA; cdr3_length: 16; cdr3_aa: CASSVTAGRIYNEQFF; cdr3_nt: TGTGCCAGCAGCGTGACCGCAGGGCGCATCTACAATGAGCAGTTCTTC
j_call: TRBJ1-2; clone_size: NA; v_call: TRBV6-2/TRBV6-3; d_call: NA; cdr3_length: 14; cdr3_aa: CASGPQVRSYGYTF; cdr3_nt: TGTGCCAGCGGCCCCCAGGTCAGAAGTTATGGCTACACCTTC
j_call: TRBJ1-3; clone_size: NA; v_call: TRBV6-5; d_call: NA; cdr3_length: 15; cdr3_aa: CASSYLQGSGNTIYF; cdr3_nt: TGTGCCAGCAGTTATTTGCAGGGTAGTGGAAACACCATATATTTT
j_call: TRBJ1-2; clone_size: NA; v_call: TRBV18; d_call: TRBD1; cdr3_length: 14; cdr3_aa: CASSPTGQAYGYTF; cdr3_nt: TGTGCCAGCTCACCGACCGGACAGGCATATGGCTACACCTTC
j_call: TRBJ2-2; clone_size: NA; v_call: TRBV11-3; d_call: TRBD1; cdr3_length: 13; cdr3_aa: CASSSDRAGELFF; cdr3_nt: TGTGCCAGCAGCTCGGACAGGGCCGGGGAGCTGTTTTTT
j_call: TRBJ2-3; clone_size: NA; v_call: TRBV13; d_call: NA; cdr3_length: 15; cdr3_aa: CASSPRGARTDTQYF; cdr3_nt: TGTGCCAGCAGCCCCCGGGGGGCTCGGACAGATACGCAGTATTTT
j_call: TRBJ2-3; clone_size: few; v_call: TRBV5-4; d_call: TRBD2; cdr3_length: 16; cdr3_aa: CASSGRERKGTDTQYF; cdr3_nt: TGTGCCAGCAGCGGGCGGGAGAGAAAAGGCACAGATACGCAGTATTTT
j_call: TRBJ2-4; clone_size: NA; v_call: TRBV4-2; d_call: NA; cdr3_length: 16; cdr3_aa: CASSQETGVAKNIQYF; cdr3_nt: TGTGCCAGCAGCCAAGAGACAGGAGTAGCCAAAAACATTCAGTACTTC
j_call: TRBJ2-2; clone_size: once; v_call: TRBV6-5; d_call: TRBD2; cdr3_length: 14; cdr3_aa: CASSSGTKAGELFF; cdr3_nt: TGTGCCAGCAGCTCCGGGACTAAAGCCGGGGAGCTGTTTTTT
j_call: TRBJ1-5; clone_size: NA; v_call: TRBV4-2; d_call: NA; cdr3_length: 17; cdr3_aa: CASSQAGEGSPSQPQHF; cdr3_nt: TGTGCCAGCAGCCAAGCAGGGGAGGGATCCCCCAGTCAGCCCCAGCATTTT
j_call: TRBJ1-4; clone_size: NA; v_call: TRBV11-2; d_call: NA; cdr3_length: 14; cdr3_aa: CASSLDRQGQKLFF; cdr3_nt: TGTGCCAGCAGCTTAGATCGGCAGGGGCAAAAACTGTTTTTT
j_call: TRBJ2-3; clone_size: once; v_call: TRBV4-3; d_call: NA; cdr3_length: 16; cdr3_aa: CASSQERTRDTDTQYF; cdr3_nt: TGCGCCAGCAGCCAAGAGAGGACCAGGGACACAGATACGCAGTATTTT
j_call: TRBJ1-1; clone_size: NA; v_call: TRBV7-8; d_call: TRBD1; cdr3_length: 16; cdr3_aa: CASSPWTGELNTEAFF; cdr3_nt: TGTGCCAGCAGCCCCTGGACAGGGGAATTGAACACTGAAGCTTTCTTT
j_call: TRBJ2-3; clone_size: NA; v_call: TRBV7-2; d_call: TRBD1; cdr3_length: 16; cdr3_aa: CASSSTGTGIRDTQYF; cdr3_nt: TGTGCCAGCAGCTCAACCGGGACAGGGATCAGAGATACGCAGTATTTT
j_call: TRBJ2-3; clone_size: NA; v_call: TRBV29-1; d_call: NA; cdr3_length: 14; cdr3_aa: CSVEMRESTDTQYF; cdr3_nt: TGCAGCGTTGAAATGAGGGAGAGCACAGATACGCAGTATTTT
j_call: TRBJ1-3; clone_size: NA; v_call: TRBV5-5; d_call: NA; cdr3_length: 14; cdr3_aa: CASSLTDSGNTIYF; cdr3_nt: TGTGCCAGCAGCTTGACAGACTCTGGAAACACCATATATTTT
j_call: TRBJ1-2; clone_size: NA; v_call: TRBV27; d_call: TRBD1; cdr3_length: 14; cdr3_aa: CASSSGTGTYGYTF; cdr3_nt: TGTGCCAGCAGCTCCGGGACAGGGACCTATGGCTACACCTTC
j_call: TRBJ1-3; clone_size: NA; v_call: TRBV9; d_call: TRBD1; cdr3_length: 16; cdr3_aa: CASSVDRGRSGNTIYF; cdr3_nt: TGTGCCAGCAGCGTAGACAGGGGTCGCTCTGGAAACACCATATATTTT
j_call: TRBJ2-7; clone_size: NA; v_call: TRBV15; d_call: TRBD1; cdr3_length: 16; cdr3_aa: CATSRIPDRGLYEQYF; cdr3_nt: TGTGCCACCAGCAGGATCCCGGACAGGGGGCTCTACGAGCAGTACTTC
j_call: TRBJ2-1; clone_size: NA; v_call: TRBV10-3; d_call: NA; cdr3_length: 16; cdr3_aa: CAISDRGGEGNNEQFF; cdr3_nt: TGTGCCATCAGTGATAGGGGGGGCGAAGGCAATAATGAGCAGTTCTTC
j_call: TRBJ2-1; clone_size: NA; v_call: TRBV5-6; d_call: NA; cdr3_length: 16; cdr3_aa: CASSLGHRSSYNEQFF; cdr3_nt: TGTGCCAGCAGCTTGGGGCACAGGAGCTCCTACAATGAGCAGTTCTTC